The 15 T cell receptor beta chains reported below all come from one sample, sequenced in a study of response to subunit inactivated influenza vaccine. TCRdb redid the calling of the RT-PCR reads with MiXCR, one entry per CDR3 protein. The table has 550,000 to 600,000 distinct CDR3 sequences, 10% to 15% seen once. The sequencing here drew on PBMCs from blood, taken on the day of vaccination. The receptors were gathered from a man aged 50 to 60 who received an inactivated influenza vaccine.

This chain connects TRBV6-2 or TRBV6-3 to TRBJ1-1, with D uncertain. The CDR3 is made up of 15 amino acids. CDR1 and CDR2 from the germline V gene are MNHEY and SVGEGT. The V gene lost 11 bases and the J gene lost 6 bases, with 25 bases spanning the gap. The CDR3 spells CAHQRGGVVIAEAFF. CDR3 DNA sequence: TGTGCCCACCAGCGGGGAGGAGTAGTGATCGCTGAAGCTTTCTTT.

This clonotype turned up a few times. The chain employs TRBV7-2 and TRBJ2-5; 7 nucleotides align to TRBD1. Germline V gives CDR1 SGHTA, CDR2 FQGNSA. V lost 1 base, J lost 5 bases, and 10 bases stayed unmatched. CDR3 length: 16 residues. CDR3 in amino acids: CASSLVGTVVKETQYF. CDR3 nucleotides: TGTGCCAGCAGCTTAGTTGGGACAGTTGTTAAGGAGACCCAGTACTTC.

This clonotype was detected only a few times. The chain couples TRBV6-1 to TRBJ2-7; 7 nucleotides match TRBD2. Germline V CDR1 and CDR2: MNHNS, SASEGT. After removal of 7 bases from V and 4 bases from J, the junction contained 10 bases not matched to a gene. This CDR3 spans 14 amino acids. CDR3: CASKSGGSGYEQYF. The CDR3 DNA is TGTGCCAGCAAGTCCGGGGGGAGTGGTTACGAGCAGTACTTC.

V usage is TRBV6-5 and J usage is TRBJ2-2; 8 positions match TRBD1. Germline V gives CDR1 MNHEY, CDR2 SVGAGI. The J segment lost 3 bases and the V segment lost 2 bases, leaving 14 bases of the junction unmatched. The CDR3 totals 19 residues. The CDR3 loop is CASSYQPYLGTGHTGELFF. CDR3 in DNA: TGTGCCAGCAGTTACCAGCCTTACCTTGGGACAGGACACACCGGGGAGCTGTTTTTT.

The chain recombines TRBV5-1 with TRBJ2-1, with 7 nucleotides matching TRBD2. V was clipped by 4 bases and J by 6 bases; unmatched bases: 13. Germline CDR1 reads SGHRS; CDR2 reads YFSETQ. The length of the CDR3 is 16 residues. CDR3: CASSGGGSGPANEQFF. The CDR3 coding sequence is TGCGCCAGCAGCGGGGGGGGTAGCGGTCCGGCCAATGAGCAGTTCTTC.

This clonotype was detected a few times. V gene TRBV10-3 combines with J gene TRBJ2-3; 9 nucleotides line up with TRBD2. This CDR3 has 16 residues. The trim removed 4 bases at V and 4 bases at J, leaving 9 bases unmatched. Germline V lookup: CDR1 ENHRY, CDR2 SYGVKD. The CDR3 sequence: CAISVAGGLLSDTQYF. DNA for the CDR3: TGTGCCATCAGTGTTGCGGGGGGGCTTCTGTCAGATACGCAGTATTTT.

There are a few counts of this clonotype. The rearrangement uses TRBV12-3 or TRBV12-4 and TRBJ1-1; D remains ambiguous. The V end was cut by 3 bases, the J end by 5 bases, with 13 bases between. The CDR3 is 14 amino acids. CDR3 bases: TGTGCCAGCAGTTTCAGGCAGACGGGGACTGAAGCTTTCTTT. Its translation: CASSFRQTGTEAFF.

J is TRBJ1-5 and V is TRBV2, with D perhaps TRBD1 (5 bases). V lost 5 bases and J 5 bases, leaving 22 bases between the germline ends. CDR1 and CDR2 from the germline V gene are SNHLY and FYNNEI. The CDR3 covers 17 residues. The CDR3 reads CASSLQIIGTVDQPQHF. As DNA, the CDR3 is TGTGCCAGCAGTCTCCAAATCATTGGGACGGTGGATCAGCCCCAGCATTTT.

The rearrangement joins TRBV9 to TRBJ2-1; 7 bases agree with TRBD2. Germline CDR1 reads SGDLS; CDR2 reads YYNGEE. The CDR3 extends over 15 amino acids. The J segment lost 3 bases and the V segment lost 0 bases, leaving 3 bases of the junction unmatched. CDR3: CASSVGAGDYNEQFF. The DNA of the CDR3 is TGTGCCAGCAGCGTAGGGGCGGGGGACTACAATGAGCAGTTCTTC. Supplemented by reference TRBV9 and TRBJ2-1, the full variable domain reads DSGVTQTPKHLITATGQRVTLRCSPRSGDLSVYWYQQSLDQGLQFLIQYYNGEERAKGNILERFSAQQFPDLHSELNLSSLELGDSALYFCASSVGAGDYNEQFFGPGTRLTVL.

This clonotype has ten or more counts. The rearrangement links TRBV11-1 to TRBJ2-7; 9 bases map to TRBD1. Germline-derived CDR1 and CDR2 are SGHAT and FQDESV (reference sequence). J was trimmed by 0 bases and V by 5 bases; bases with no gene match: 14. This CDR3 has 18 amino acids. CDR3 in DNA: TGTGCCAGCAGCAAGAATTTGGTCCAGGACAGGGGCTCCTACGAGCAGTACTTC. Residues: CASSKNLVQDRGSYEQYF.

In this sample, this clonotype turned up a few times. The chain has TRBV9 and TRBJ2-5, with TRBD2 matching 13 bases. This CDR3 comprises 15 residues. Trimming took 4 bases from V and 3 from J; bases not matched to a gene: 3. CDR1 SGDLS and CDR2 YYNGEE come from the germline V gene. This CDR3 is CASSHGLAGEETQYF. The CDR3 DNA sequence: TGTGCCAGCAGCCACGGACTAGCGGGAGAAGAGACCCAGTACTTC. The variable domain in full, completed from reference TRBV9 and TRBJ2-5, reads DSGVTQTPKHLITATGQRVTLRCSPRSGDLSVYWYQQSLDQGLQFLIQYYNGEERAKGNILERFSAQQFPDLHSELNLSSLELGDSALYFCASSHGLAGEETQYFGPGTRLLVL.

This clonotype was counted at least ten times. The CDR3 sequence is CASSPRDWRRLAKNIQYF. DNA for the CDR3: TGTGCCAGCAGCCCGAGGGACTGGAGAAGACTAGCCAAAAACATTCAGTACTTC. This sequence joins TRBV11-2 and TRBJ2-4; D is perhaps TRBD2 (6 bases). The germline gives CDR1 SGHAT, CDR2 FQNNGV. The V gene lost 5 bases and the J gene lost 0 bases, with 20 bases spanning the gap. The CDR3 runs to 18 residues.

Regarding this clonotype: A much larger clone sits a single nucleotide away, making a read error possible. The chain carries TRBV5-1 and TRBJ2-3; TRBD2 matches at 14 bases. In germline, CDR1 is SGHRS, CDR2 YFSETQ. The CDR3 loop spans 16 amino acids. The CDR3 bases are TGCGCCAGCAGCTGGGGACTAGCGGGAGTCACAGATAGGCAGTATTTT. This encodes CASSWGLAGVTDRQYF.

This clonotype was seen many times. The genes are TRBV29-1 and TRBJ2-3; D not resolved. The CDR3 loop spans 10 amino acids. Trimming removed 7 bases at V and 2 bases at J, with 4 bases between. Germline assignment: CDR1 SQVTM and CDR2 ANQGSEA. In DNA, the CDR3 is TGCAGCGCTTACACAGATACGCAGTATTTT. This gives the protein CSAYTDTQYF.

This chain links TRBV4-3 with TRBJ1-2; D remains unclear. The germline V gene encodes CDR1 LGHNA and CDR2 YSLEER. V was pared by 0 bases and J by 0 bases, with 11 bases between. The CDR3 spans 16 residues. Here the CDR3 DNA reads TGCGCCAGCAGCCAAGATTTGGCACTCACTAACTATGGCTACACCTTC. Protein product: CASSQDLALTNYGYTF.